The 5 T cell receptor beta chains given below trace back to one sample, sequenced in a study of blood T cell repertoires in COVID-19. Only in-frame clones appear in the TCRdb table, and some are missing; sequencing was by immunoSEQ multiplex PCR. This table holds about 58,000 clones, 92% found once. Sequenced: peripheral blood. The receptors shown here come from a middle-aged man with active COVID-19.

This chain joins TRBV28 and TRBJ2-7; D perhaps matches TRBD2 (5 bases). Trimming took 3 bases from V and 3 from J, leaving 12 bases between them. Germline V gene sequence: CDR1 MDHEN, CDR2 SYDVKM. This CDR3 has 14 residues. The CDR3 DNA follows: TGTGCCAGCAGTTTTTTAGCGACGGACTACGAGCAGTACTTC. This encodes CASSFLATDYEQYF.

The chain uses TRBV28 and TRBJ1-5, with D maybe TRBD1 (5 bases). Trimming took off 2 bases at V and 3 bases at J, with 11 bases between the two ends. This CDR3 is built from 15 residues. Germline CDR1 is MDHEN and CDR2 is SYDVKM. As DNA, the CDR3 is TGTGCCAGCAGTTTACGGTCAGGGAACAATCAGCCCCAGCATTTT. As protein: CASSLRSGNNQPQHF.

This clone was counted once. V and J are TRBV28 and TRBJ1-5; tentatively, D is TRBD1 (6 bases). Trimming pared 6 bases from V and 3 bases from J, leaving 9 bases between. CDR1 MDHEN and CDR2 SYDVKM come from the germline V gene. CDR3 length: 13 residues. CDR3 in DNA: TGTGCCAGCAGGGGACAATTCAATCAGCCCCAGCATTTT. Translating it yields CASRGQFNQPQHF.

The CDR3 nucleotides read TGTGCTAGTGTGGCGGGAGGGGTCTATGAGCAGTTCTTC. It codes for CASVAGGVYEQFF. V and J are TRBV12-5 and TRBJ2-1; 9 bases align to TRBD2. Germline CDR1 and CDR2: LGHNT and FRNRAP. This CDR3 spans 13 amino acids. V shed 7 bases, J shed 8 bases, and the junction held 6 bases outside the gene matches.

This clone was picked up one time. As DNA, the CDR3 is TGTGCCAGCAGTGAAGTGAGGGCCGTGGAGACCCAGTACTTC. It is translated as CASSEVRAVETQYF. The gene calls are TRBV6-1 and TRBJ2-5, with D tentatively TRBD2 (5 bases). V shed 1 base and J shed 5 bases, with 11 bases lying between them. The CDR3 spans 14 residues. CDR1 is MNHNS and CDR2 is SASEGT in the germline V gene.